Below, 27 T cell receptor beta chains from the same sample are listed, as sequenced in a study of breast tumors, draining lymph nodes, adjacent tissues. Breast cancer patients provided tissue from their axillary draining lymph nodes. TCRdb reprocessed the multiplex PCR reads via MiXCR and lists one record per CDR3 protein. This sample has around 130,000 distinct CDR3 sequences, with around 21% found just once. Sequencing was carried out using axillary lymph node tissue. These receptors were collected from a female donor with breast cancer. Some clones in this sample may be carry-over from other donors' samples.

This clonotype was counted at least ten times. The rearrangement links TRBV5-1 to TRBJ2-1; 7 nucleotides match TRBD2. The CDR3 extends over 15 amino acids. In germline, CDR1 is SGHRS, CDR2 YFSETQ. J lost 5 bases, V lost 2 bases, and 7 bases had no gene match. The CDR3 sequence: CASSLTSGDNNEQFF. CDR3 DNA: TGCGCCAGCAGCTTAACGAGCGGGGATAACAATGAGCAGTTCTTC.

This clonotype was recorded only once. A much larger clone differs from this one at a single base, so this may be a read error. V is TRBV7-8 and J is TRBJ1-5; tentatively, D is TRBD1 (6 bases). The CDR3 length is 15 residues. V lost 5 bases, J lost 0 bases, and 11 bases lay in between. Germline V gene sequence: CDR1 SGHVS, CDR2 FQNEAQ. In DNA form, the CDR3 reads TGTGCCAGCAGCGCGACAGGATCTAGCAATCAGCCCCAGCATTTT. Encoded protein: CASSATGSSNQPQHF. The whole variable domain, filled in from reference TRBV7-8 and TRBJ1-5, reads GAGVSQSPRYKVAKRGQDVALRCDPISGHVSLFWYQQALGQGPEFLTYFQNEAQLDKSGLPSDRFFAERPEGSVSTLKIQRTQQEDSAVYLCASSATGSSNQPQHFGDGTRLSIL.

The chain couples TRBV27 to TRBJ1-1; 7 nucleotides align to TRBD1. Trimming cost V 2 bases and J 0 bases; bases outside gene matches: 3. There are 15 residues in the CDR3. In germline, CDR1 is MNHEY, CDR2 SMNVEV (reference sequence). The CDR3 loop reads CASSLGTALNTEAFF. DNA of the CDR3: TGTGCCAGCAGTTTAGGGACAGCGCTGAACACTGAAGCTTTCTTT.

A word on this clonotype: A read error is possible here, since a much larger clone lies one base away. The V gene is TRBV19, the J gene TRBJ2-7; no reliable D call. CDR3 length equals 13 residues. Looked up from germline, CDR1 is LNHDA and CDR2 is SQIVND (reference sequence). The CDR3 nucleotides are TGTGCCAGTAGTACCTTCATCTGGTACGGGCAGTACTTC. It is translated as CASSTFIWYGQYF.

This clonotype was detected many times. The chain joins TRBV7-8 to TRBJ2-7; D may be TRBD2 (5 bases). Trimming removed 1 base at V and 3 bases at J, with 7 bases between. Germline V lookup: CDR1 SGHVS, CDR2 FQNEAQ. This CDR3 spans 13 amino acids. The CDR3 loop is CASSLGRGYEQYF. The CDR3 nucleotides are TGTGCCAGCAGCTTAGGCCGGGGCTACGAGCAGTACTTC. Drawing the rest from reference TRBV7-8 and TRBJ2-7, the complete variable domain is GAGVSQSPRYKVAKRGQDVALRCDPISGHVSLFWYQQALGQGPEFLTYFQNEAQLDKSGLPSDRFFAERPEGSVSTLKIQRTQQEDSAVYLCASSLGRGYEQYFGPGTRLTVT.

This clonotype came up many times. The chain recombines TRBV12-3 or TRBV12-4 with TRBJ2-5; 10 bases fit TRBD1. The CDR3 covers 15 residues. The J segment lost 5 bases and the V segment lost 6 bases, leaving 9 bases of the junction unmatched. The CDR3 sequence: CASSAGQGGLETQYF. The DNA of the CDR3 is TGTGCCAGCAGCGCTGGACAGGGGGGATTGGAGACCCAGTACTTC.

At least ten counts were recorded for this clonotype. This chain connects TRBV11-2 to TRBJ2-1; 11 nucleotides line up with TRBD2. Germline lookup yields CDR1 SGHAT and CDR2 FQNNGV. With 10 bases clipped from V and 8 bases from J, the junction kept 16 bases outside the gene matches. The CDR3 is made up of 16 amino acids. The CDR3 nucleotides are TGTGCCACCAAGCCTGGTAGCGGGAGGGCCTGGTATGAGCAGTTCTTC. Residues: CATKPGSGRAWYEQFF.

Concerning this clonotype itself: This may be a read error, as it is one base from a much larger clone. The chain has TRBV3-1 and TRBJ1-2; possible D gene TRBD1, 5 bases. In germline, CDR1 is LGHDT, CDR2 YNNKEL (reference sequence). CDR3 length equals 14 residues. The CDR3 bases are TGTGCCAGCAGCCAAGAGGCAGGGAGCTATGGCTACATCTTC. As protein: CASSQEAGSYGYIF.

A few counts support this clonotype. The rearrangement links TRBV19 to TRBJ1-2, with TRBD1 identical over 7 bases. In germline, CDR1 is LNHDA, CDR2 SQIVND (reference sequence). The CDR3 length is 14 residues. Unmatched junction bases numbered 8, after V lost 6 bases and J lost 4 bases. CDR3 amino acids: CASRETGIGYGYTF. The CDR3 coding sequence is TGTGCCAGTAGGGAGACAGGGATCGGCTATGGCTACACCTTC.

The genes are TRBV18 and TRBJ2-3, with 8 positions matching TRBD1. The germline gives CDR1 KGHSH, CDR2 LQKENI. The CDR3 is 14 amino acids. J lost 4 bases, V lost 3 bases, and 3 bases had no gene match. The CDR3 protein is CASSPGQVADTQYF. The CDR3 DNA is TGTGCCAGCTCACCGGGACAGGTCGCAGATACGCAGTATTTT.

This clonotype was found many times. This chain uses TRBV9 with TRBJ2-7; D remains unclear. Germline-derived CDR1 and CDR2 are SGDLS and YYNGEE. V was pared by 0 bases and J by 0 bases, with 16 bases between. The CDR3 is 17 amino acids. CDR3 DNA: TGTGCCAGCAGCGTAGAAAGGACCGCCGAGTTCTCCTACGAGCAGTACTTC. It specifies CASSVERTAEFSYEQYF. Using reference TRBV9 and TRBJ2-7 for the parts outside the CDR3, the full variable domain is DSGVTQTPKHLITATGQRVTLRCSPRSGDLSVYWYQQSLDQGLQFLIQYYNGEERAKGNILERFSAQQFPDLHSELNLSSLELGDSALYFCASSVERTAEFSYEQYFGPGTRLTVT.

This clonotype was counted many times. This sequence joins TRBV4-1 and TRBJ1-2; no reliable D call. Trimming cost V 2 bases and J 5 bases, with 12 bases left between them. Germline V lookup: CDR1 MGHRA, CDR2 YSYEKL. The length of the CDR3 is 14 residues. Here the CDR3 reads CASSQPASGYGYTF. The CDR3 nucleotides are TGCGCCAGCAGCCAACCTGCGTCGGGTTATGGCTACACCTTC.

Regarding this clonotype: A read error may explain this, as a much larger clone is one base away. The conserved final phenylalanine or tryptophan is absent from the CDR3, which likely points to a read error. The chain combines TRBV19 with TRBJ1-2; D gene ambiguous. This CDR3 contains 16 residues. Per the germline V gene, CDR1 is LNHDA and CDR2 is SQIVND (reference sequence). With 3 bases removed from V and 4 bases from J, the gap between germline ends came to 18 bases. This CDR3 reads CASSIAGSTIAYGYTS. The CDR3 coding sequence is TGTGCCAGTAGTATCGCTGGCAGCACAATCGCCTATGGCTACACCTCC.

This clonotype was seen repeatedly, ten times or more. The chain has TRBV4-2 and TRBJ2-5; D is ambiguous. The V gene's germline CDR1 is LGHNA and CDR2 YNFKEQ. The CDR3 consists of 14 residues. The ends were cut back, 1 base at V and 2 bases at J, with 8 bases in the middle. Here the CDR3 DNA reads TGTGCCAGCAGCCAAGTTGGGGTTCAAGAGACCCAGTACTTC. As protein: CASSQVGVQETQYF.

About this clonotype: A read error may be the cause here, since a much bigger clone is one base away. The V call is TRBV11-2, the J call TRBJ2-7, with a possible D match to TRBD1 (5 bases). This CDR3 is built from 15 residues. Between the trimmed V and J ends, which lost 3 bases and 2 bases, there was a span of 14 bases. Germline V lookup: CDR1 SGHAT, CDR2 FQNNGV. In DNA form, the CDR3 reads TGTGCCAGCAGCTTCCTTGGGCCAGGGACCTACGAGCAGTACTTC. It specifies CASSFLGPGTYEQYF.

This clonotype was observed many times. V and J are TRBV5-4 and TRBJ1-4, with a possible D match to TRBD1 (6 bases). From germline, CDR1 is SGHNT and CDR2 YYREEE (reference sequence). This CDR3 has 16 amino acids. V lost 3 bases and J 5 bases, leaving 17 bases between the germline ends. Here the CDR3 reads CASSSYSRGSNEKLFF. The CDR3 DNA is TGTGCCAGCAGCTCCTATAGTAGGGGGTCGAATGAAAAACTGTTTTTT.

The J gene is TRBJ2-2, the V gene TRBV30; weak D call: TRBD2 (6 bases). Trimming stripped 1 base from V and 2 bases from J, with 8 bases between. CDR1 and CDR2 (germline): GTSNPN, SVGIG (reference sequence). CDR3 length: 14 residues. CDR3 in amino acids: CAWSGLVNTGELFF. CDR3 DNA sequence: TGTGCCTGGAGTGGACTAGTTAACACCGGGGAGCTGTTTTTT.

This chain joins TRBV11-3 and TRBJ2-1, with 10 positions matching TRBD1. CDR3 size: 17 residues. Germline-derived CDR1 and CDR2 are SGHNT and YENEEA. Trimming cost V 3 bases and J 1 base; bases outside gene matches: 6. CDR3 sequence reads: CASSFLRTGGSYNEQFF. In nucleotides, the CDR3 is TGTGCCAGCAGCTTTCTCCGGACAGGGGGTTCCTACAATGAGCAGTTCTTC.

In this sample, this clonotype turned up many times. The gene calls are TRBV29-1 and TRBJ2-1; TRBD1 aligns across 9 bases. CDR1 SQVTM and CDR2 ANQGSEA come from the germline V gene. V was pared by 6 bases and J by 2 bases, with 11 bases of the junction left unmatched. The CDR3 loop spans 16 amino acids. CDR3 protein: CSVYGQGNPTYNEQFF. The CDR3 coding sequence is TGCAGCGTCTATGGACAGGGGAACCCCACCTACAATGAGCAGTTCTTC.

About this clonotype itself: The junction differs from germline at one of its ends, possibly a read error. The CDR3 coding sequence is TGTGCCAGCAGTGGGGAACTAGCAGGCTACAATGGGCAGTTCTTC. This codes for CASSGELAGYNGQFF. The chain carries TRBV2 and TRBJ2-1, with TRBD2 as a possible D gene (6 bases). CDR3 length equals 15 residues. Germline V lookup: CDR1 SNHLY, CDR2 FYNNEI.

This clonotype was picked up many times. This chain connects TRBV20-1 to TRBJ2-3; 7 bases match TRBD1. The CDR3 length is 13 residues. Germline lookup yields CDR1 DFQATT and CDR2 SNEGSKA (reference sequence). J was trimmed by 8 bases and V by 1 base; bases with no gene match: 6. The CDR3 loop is CSARGRQGGTQYF. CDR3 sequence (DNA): TGCAGTGCTAGAGGACGACAGGGTGGTACGCAGTATTTT.

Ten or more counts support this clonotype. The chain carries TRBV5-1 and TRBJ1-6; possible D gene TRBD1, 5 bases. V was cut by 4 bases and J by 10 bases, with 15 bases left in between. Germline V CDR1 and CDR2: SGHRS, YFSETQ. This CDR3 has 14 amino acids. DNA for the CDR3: TGCGCCAGCAGCCTCCCCGGGGCTGGCTCACCCCTCCACTTT. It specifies CASSLPGAGSPLHF.

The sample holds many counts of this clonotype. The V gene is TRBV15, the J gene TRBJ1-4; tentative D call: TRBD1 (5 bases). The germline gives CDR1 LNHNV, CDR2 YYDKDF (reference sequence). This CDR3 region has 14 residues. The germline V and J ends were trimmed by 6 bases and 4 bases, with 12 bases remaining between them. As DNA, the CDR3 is TGTGCCACCAGAGCCGGGACCTTTAATGAAAAACTGTTTTTT. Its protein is CATRAGTFNEKLFF.

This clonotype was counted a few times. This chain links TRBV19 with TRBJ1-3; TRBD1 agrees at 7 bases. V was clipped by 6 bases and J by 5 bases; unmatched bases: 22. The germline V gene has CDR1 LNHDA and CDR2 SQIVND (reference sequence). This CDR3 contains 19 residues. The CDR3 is CASSYISPGTAEKRNTIYF. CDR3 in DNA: TGTGCCAGTAGCTATATCTCCCCCGGGACAGCTGAAAAGCGAAACACCATATATTTT.

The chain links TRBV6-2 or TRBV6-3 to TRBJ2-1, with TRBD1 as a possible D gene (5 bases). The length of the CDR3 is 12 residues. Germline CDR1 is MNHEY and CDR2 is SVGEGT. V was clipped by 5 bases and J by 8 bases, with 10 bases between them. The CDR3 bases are TGTGCCAGCAGTACCCTAGGGGATGAGCAGTTCTTC. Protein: CASSTLGDEQFF.

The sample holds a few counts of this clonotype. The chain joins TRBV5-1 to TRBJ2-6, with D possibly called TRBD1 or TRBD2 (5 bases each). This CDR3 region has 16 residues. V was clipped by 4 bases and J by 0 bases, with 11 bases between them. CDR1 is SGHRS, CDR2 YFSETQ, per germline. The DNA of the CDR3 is TGCGCCAGCAGCCAGGGACGTATCTCTGGGGCCAACGTCCTGACTTTC. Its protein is CASSQGRISGANVLTF. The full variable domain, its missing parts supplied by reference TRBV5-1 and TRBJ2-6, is KAGVTQTPRYLIKTRGQQVTLSCSPISGHRSVSWYQQTPGQGLQFLFEYFSETQRNKGNFPGRFSGRQFSNSRSEMNVSTLELGDSALYLCASSQGRISGANVLTFGAGSRLTVL.

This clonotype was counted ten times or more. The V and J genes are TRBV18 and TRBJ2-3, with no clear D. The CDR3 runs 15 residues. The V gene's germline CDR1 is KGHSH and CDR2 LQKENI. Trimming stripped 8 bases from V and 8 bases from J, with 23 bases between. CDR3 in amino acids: CASIAWGKGKGTQYF. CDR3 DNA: TGTGCCAGCATCGCATGGGGAAAAGGTAAAGGTACGCAGTATTTT.